Detailed here is one TCR beta chain. The data stem from a study of blood T cell repertoires in COVID-19. This CDR3 is built from 18 residues. Trimming cost V 4 bases and J 6 bases; bases outside gene matches: 21. The germline gives CDR1 GTSNPN, CDR2 SVGIG (reference sequence). Sequenced by immunoSEQ multiplex PCR; TCRdb stores in-frame clones only, minus some. The table lists 250,000 or so clones, less than 90% of them singletons. Sequences were obtained from peripheral blood. This chain connects TRBV30 to TRBJ2-3, with TRBD2 matching over 8 bases. This TCR was recovered from a woman between 35 and 50 years old who had recovered from COVID-19. The CDR3 coding sequence is TGTGCCTGGAACAAACAGGGTCGTCGGGGGCGGGGGGCGGATACGCAGTATTTT. The encoded protein is CAWNKQGRRGRGADTQYF.